Reported below is one TCR beta chain. Germline V gene sequence: CDR1 PRHDT, CDR2 FYEKMQ (reference sequence). CDR3 length equals 16 residues. Trimming pared 5 bases from V and 2 bases from J, leaving 17 bases between. The sample originates from a study of technical replicates of blood from several donors. Measured with immunoSEQ multiplex PCR; TCRdb has only the in-frame clones, and not every one. Of tens of thousands of clones in the sample, around 92% were seen once. The rearrangement links TRBV13 to TRBJ2-3; D is unclear. The material sequenced was T cells isolated from PBMCs. This TCR was recovered from a human donor in good health. Some clones in this sample may be carry-over from other donors' samples. As DNA, the CDR3 is TGTGCCAGCAGCCCTAATCTCCCCTCATTCACAGATACGCAGTATTTT. The encoded protein is CASSPNLPSFTDTQYF.